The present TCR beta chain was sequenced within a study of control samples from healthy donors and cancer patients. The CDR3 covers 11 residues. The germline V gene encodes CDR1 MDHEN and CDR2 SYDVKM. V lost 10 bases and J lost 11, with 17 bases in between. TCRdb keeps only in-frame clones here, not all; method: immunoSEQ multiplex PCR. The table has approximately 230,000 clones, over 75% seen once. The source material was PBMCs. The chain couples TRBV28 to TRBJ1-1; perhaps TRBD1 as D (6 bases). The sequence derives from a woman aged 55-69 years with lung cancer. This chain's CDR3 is CATKGGDEAFF. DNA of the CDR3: TGTGCCACCAAGGGGGGGGACGAGGCTTTCTTT.